The rows below give T cell receptor beta chains drawn from one sample of a study of T-cell memory formation after mild COVID-19. MiXCR, applied by TCRdb to the 5' RACE reads, yields one record per CDR3 protein. The data contain hundreds of thousands of distinct CDR3 sequences, 20% to 25% of them seen just once; the ten biggest clones take up roughly 9.1%. The specimen was PBMCs or a T cell subset sorted from them (not recorded which). The origin of the receptors is an adult woman who had mild COVID-19 (a few samples of this study predate the infection). Cell type and time point are not known. CDR3s include the opening cysteine and the closing phenylalanine or tryptophan. D genes are given only for firm matches. Part of the rows lack a size; the others show once, few, many or a class for expanded clones.

cdr3_aa,cdr3_nt,d_call,v_call,clone_size,j_call
CASSLTYTEAFF,TGTGCCAGCAGCTTAACTTACACTGAAGCTTTCTTT,-,TRBV7-9,few,TRBJ1-1
CATSGQGNSPLHF,TGTGCCACCAGTGGACAGGGGAATTCACCCCTCCACTTT,TRBD1,TRBV24-1,few,TRBJ1-6
CASSEAGGPPSTDTQYF,TGTGCCAGTAGTGAGGCGGGGGGTCCTCCTAGCACAGATACGCAGTATTTT,TRBD2,TRBV19,-,TRBJ2-3
CSASGHPLNTEAFF,TGCAGTGCCTCGGGACACCCTCTGAACACTGAAGCTTTCTTT,-,TRBV20-1,-,TRBJ1-1
CASSVLHTGETEAFF,TGTGCCAGCAGCGTACTTCATACAGGGGAGACTGAAGCTTTCTTT,TRBD1,TRBV9,-,TRBJ1-1
CASSWDANTGELFF,TGTGCCAGCAGTTGGGACGCGAACACCGGGGAGCTGTTTTTT,-,TRBV7-9,few,TRBJ2-2
CATSRVRQGTDEQYF,TGTGCCACCAGCAGAGTCCGACAGGGGACGGACGAGCAGTACTTC,TRBD1,TRBV15,-,TRBJ2-7
CASSLTGGVDEQFF,TGTGCCAGCAGCTTGACAGGGGGAGTCGATGAGCAGTTCTTC,TRBD1,TRBV12-3/TRBV12-4,-,TRBJ2-1
CASSESVGDNYEQYF,TGTGCCAGCAGTGAATCGGTAGGGGATAACTACGAGCAGTACTTC,-,TRBV25-1,-,TRBJ2-7
CASSRLGRHQTEAFF,TGTGCCAGTAGCAGGCTTGGGAGGCATCAAACTGAAGCTTTCTTT,-,TRBV19,-,TRBJ1-1
CASSLKGVAGGNEQFF,TGTGCCAGCAGCCTAAAGGGGGTAGCGGGAGGGAATGAGCAGTTCTTC,TRBD2,TRBV12-3/TRBV12-4,few,TRBJ2-1
CSARGRSNTEAFF,TGCAGTGCTAGAGGACGGTCGAACACTGAAGCTTTCTTT,-,TRBV20-1,-,TRBJ1-1
CASSTLVDTGELFF,TGCGCCAGCAGCACCCTAGTGGACACCGGGGAGCTGTTTTTT,-,TRBV5-1,few,TRBJ2-2
CASSLGTSGRNQYF,TGCGCCAGCAGCCTAGGGACTAGCGGGAGGAACCAGTACTTC,TRBD2,TRBV5-1,few,TRBJ2-5
CASSSGQGFSQETQYF,TGCGCCAGCAGCTCTGGACAGGGCTTCTCCCAAGAGACCCAGTACTTC,TRBD1,TRBV5-1,-,TRBJ2-5
CSARDPGQPRRAFF,TGCAGTGCTAGAGATCCAGGACAGCCCCGGAGAGCTTTCTTT,-,TRBV20-1,-,TRBJ1-1
CATSDYGGYTF,TGTGCCACCAGTGACTACGGGGGCTACACCTTC,-,TRBV24-1,once,TRBJ1-2
CASSLIWGGMNTEAFF,TGTGCCAGCAGCTTAATTTGGGGTGGAATGAACACTGAAGCTTTCTTT,-,TRBV7-9,many,TRBJ1-1
CASSQSGGTEAFF,TGTGCCAGCAGCCAATCAGGGGGAACTGAAGCTTTCTTT,TRBD1,TRBV3-1,-,TRBJ1-1
CASSLGPLTGRTEDFF,TGTGCCAGCAGCTTAGGGCCCTTGACAGGTCGGACTGAAGATTTCTTT,-,TRBV7-3,-,TRBJ1-1
CASTRDANEKLFF,TGTGCCAGCACCCGGGACGCTAATGAAAAACTGTTTTTT,-,TRBV12-3/TRBV12-4,-,TRBJ1-4
CASSLTSGGAYEQFF,TGTGCCAGCAGCCTGACTAGCGGGGGGGCCTATGAGCAGTTCTTC,TRBD2,TRBV7-3,-,TRBJ2-1
CASSEGQLEYF,TGTGCCAGCAGTGAGGGGCAATTGGAGTACTTC,-,TRBV2,-,TRBJ2-7
CASSSNLVDSFTTMNTEAFF,TGTGCCAGCAGCTCGAACTTAGTGGACAGCTTTACCACGATGAACACTGAAGCTTTCTTT,-,TRBV5-6,-,TRBJ1-1
CATSDQGQGYGYTF,TGTGCCACCAGTGACCAGGGACAGGGCTATGGCTACACCTTC,TRBD1,TRBV24-1,-,TRBJ1-2
CATSDFSNTDTQYF,TGTGCCACCAGTGATTTCTCTAACACAGATACGCAGTATTTT,-,TRBV24-1,few,TRBJ2-3
CASSFGQGRRNTEAFF,TGTGCCAGCAGTTTCGGGCAGGGACGGAGGAACACTGAAGCTTTCTTT,-,TRBV12-3/TRBV12-4,-,TRBJ1-1
CASSSVQDSLGAFF,TGTGCCAGCAGCTCGGTACAGGACTCCCTTGGGGCTTTCTTT,-,TRBV9,once,TRBJ1-1
CATSRDWGTGIDQPQHF,TGTGCCACCAGCAGAGACTGGGGGACAGGGATCGATCAGCCCCAGCATTTT,TRBD1,TRBV15,-,TRBJ1-5
CASSSSGTVEDGYTF,TGCGCCAGCAGCTCTTCCGGGACGGTGGAGGATGGCTACACCTTC,-,TRBV5-1,-,TRBJ1-2
CASSQVAGETQYF,TGCGCCAGCAGCCAAGTGGCGGGAGAGACCCAGTACTTC,-,TRBV4-1,-,TRBJ2-5
CASSQPKTPTYEQYF,TGTGCCAGCAGCCAACCTAAGACACCAACCTACGAGCAGTACTTC,-,TRBV3-2,-,TRBJ2-7
CATSDFFGPQRVSGELFF,TGTGCCACCAGTGATTTTTTTGGTCCTCAAAGGGTATCCGGGGAGCTGTTTTTT,-,TRBV24-1,few,TRBJ2-2
CASSARTGGLDGYTF,TGTGCCAGCAGCGCACGGACAGGGGGCCTGGATGGCTACACCTTC,TRBD1,TRBV7-9,once,TRBJ1-2
CASSFMRQGFMWTGELFF,TGTGCCAGCAGCTTCATGAGACAGGGGTTTATGTGGACCGGGGAGCTGTTTTTT,TRBD1,TRBV5-6,few,TRBJ2-2
CASSLVLGELFF,TGTGCCAGCAGCTTAGTGTTAGGGGAGCTGTTTTTT,-,TRBV7-2,few,TRBJ2-2
CASSQLLAGVYEQYF,TGCGCCAGCAGCCAACTACTAGCGGGTGTCTACGAGCAGTACTTC,TRBD2,TRBV4-1,-,TRBJ2-7
CASSASGQPSYEQYF,TGTGCCAGCAGCGCATCGGGACAGCCTTCCTACGAGCAGTACTTC,TRBD1,TRBV9,-,TRBJ2-7
CASTVTVGETQYF,TGCGCCAGCACCGTGACGGTGGGAGAGACCCAGTACTTC,-,TRBV5-1,-,TRBJ2-5